This TCR beta chain was observed in a study of a mutant IDH1 vaccine in newly diagnosed glioma. Background on the study: The treated population exhibited a male proportion of roughly 60%, a female proportion of approximately 38%, and a mean age of roughly 39 years. The study, taken as a whole, reports: Pseudoprogression apparently tracked independently of changes in top peripheral T cell clonotypes.

On this clone: Its matching antigen is unknown.

The CDR3 loop spans 16 amino acids. CDR1 is SGDLS, CDR2 YYNGEE, per germline. V gave up 2 bases and J gave up 1 base, with 13 bases separating them. The sample's time point: baseline, week 1 (first vaccination visit). Treatment indicated: pre-vaccination baseline after standard-of-care therapy. Donor diagnoses consisted of new WHO grade 3 or 4 IDH1-mutant, ATRX-lost astrocytomas. Here immunoSEQ multiplex PCR was the method, and the copy in TCRdb shows in-frame clones only, minus some. There are tens of thousands of clones in the sample; approximately 83% occur only once, and roughly 6.8% lies in the top ten.

The sequences come from PBMCs, collected from a glioma patient treated with radiotherapy, temozolomide or both. The chain uses TRBV9 and TRBJ2-1; D might be TRBD1 (5 bases). The source of this sequence is a woman aged 45-60 years with glioma. The CDR3 sequence: CASSVSQVISYNEQFF. In DNA form, the CDR3 reads TGTGCCAGCAGCGTCTCACAGGTTATTTCCTACAATGAGCAGTTCTTC.